The 5 T cell receptor beta chains presented below share a single source sample, sequenced in a study of T-cell memory formation after mild COVID-19. TCRdb ran MiXCR on the 5' RACE reads and lists one entry per CDR3 protein. The sample consists of approximately 260,000 distinct CDR3 sequences, more than 15% of them appearing once. Sequencing was done on a sample of PBMCs or a T cell subset sorted from them (not recorded which). The receptors derive from a man in his late teens or twenties who had mild COVID-19 (a few samples of this study predate the infection). Cell type and time point are not known.

The chain carries TRBV6-2 or TRBV6-3 and TRBJ2-7; 11 bases match TRBD2. CDR1 and CDR2 from the germline V gene are MNHEY and SVGEGT. This CDR3 has 14 residues. The trim removed 7 bases at V and 2 bases at J, leaving 4 bases unmatched. The CDR3 DNA reads TGTGCCAGCACTCGACTAGCGGGGACCTACGAGCAGTACTTC. Its protein is CASTRLAGTYEQYF.

This clonotype occurred a few times. The chain combines TRBV6-2 or TRBV6-3 with TRBJ2-7, with D perhaps TRBD1 (6 bases). The germline CDR1 and CDR2 sequences are MNHEY and SVGEGT. Trimming removed 5 bases from V and 9 bases from J, with 14 bases in between. This CDR3 spans 12 amino acids. The CDR3 sequence: CASSLTGRWQYF. For the CDR3, the DNA is TGTGCCAGCAGTCTGACAGGTCGGTGGCAGTACTTC.

At least ten counts were recorded for this clonotype. The CDR3 region is CASSLGSSGANVLTF. The CDR3 region has the DNA TGTGCCAGCAGCCTCGGGAGCTCTGGGGCCAACGTCCTGACTTTC. The chain carries TRBV28 and TRBJ2-6; a possible D gene is TRBD2 (6 bases). In germline, CDR1 is MDHEN, CDR2 SYDVKM. V gave up 6 bases and J gave up 0 bases, with 9 bases separating them. The CDR3 consists of 15 residues.

This clonotype was seen more than once but under ten times. The chain couples TRBV11-3 to TRBJ1-4, with D perhaps matching TRBD1 (5 bases). V was shortened by 6 bases and J by 8 bases, with 19 bases between the two germline ends. The CDR3 consists of 15 residues. Germline-derived CDR1 and CDR2 are SGHNT and YENEEA. The CDR3 reads CASSPAGPEKEKLFF. In DNA form, the CDR3 reads TGTGCCAGCAGTCCAGCGGGGCCCGAGAAGGAAAAACTGTTTTTT.

This clonotype was seen more than once but under ten times. The chain recombines TRBV7-9 with TRBJ2-7, with TRBD1 matching over 9 bases. CDR1 is SEHNR and CDR2 is FQNEAQ in the germline V gene (reference sequence). V gave up 6 bases and J gave up 3 bases; unmatched junction bases: 9. The CDR3 spans 15 residues. CDR3 sequence reads: CASSPEGQGIYEQYF. Here the CDR3 DNA reads TGTGCCAGCAGTCCGGAGGGACAGGGCATCTACGAGCAGTACTTC.